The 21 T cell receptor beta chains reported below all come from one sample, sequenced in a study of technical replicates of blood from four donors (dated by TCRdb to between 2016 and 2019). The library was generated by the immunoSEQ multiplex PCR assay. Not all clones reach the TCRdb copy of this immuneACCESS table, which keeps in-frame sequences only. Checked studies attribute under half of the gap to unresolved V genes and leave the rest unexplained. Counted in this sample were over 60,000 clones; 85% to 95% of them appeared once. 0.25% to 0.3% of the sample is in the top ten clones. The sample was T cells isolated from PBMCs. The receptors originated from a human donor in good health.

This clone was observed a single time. The CDR3 loop reads CASSQGQGASYEQYF. The DNA for the CDR3 is TGTGCCAGCAGCCAAGGACAGGGAGCGTCCTACGAGCAGTACTTC. This chain links TRBV14 with TRBJ2-7; TRBD1 agrees at 7 bases. Germline lookup yields CDR1 SGHDN and CDR2 FVKESK. CDR3 length: 15 amino acids. With V trimmed by 1 base and J by 1 base, 4 bases remained unmatched.

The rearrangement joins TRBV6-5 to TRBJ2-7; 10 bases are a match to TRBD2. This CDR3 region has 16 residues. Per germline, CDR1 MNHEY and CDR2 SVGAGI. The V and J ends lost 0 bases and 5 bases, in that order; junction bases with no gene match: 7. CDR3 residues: CASSYSSSGSLDEQYF. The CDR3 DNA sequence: TGTGCCAGCAGTTACTCGTCTAGCGGGAGTCTCGACGAGCAGTACTTC.

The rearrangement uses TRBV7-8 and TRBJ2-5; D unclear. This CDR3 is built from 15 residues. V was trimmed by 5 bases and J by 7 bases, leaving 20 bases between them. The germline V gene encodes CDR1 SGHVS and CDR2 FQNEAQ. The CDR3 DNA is TGTGCCAGCAGCCGTACCCGTGGCCTCCCCTTGACCCAGTACTTC. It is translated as CASSRTRGLPLTQYF.

The CDR3 coding sequence is TGTGCCAGCAGTGAAGCGCAGAGGGTGCAGGGCTACACCTTC. This translates into CASSEAQRVQGYTF. This rearrangement joins TRBV6-1 to TRBJ1-2, with unresolved D. In germline, CDR1 is MNHNS, CDR2 SASEGT. V lost 0 bases and J 8 bases, leaving 13 bases between the germline ends. CDR3 size: 14 residues.

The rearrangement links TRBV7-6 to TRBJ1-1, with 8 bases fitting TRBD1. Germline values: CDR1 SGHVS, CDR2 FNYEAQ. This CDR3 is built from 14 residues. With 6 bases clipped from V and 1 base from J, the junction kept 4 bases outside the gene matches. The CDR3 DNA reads TGTGCCAGCAGGGCAGGGGGCCCGAACACTGAAGCTTTCTTT. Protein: CASRAGGPNTEAFF.

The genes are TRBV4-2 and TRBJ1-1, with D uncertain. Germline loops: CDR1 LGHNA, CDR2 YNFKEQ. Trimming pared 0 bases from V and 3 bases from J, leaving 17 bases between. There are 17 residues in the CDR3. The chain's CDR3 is CASSQDGGSGRDTEAFF. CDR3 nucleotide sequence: TGTGCCAGCAGCCAAGATGGAGGATCGGGCCGTGACACTGAAGCTTTCTTT.

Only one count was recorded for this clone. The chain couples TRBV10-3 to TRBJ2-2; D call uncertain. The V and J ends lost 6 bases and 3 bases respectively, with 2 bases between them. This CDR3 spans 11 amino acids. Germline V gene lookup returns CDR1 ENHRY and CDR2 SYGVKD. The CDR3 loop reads CAISYTGELFF. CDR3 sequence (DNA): TGTGCCATCAGCTACACCGGGGAGCTGTTTTTT.

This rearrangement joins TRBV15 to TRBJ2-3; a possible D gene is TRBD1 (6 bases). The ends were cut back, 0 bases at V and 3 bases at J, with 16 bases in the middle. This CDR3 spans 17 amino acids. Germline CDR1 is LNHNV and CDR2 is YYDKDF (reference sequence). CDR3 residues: CATSRDPYRDETDTQYF. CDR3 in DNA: TGTGCCACCAGCAGAGATCCCTACAGGGACGAGACAGATACGCAGTATTTT.

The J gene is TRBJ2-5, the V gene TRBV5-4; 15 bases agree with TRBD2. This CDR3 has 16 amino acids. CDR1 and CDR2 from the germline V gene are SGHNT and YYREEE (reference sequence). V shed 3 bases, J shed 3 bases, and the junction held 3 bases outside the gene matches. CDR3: CASSYGTSGRKETQYF. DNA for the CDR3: TGTGCCAGCAGCTACGGGACTAGCGGGAGGAAAGAGACCCAGTACTTC.

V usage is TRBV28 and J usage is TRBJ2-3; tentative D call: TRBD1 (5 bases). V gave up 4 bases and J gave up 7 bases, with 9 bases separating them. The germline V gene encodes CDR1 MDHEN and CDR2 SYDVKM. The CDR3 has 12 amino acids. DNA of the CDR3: TGTGCCAGCAGTTCTACAGGAAATACGCAGTATTTT. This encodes CASSSTGNTQYF.

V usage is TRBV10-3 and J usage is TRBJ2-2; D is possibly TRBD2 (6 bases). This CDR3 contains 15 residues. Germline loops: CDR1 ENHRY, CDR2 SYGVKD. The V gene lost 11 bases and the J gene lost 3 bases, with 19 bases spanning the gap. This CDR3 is CAVQSGRTDTGELFF. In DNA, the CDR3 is TGTGCCGTACAGTCCGGGAGAACCGACACCGGGGAGCTGTTTTTT.

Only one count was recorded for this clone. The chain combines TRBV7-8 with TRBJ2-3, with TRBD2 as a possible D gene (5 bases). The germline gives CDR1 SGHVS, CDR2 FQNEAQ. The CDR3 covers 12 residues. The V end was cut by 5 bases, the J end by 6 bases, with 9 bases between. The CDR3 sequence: CASSIPGDTQYF. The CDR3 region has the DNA TGTGCCAGCAGCATTCCGGGGGATACGCAGTATTTT.

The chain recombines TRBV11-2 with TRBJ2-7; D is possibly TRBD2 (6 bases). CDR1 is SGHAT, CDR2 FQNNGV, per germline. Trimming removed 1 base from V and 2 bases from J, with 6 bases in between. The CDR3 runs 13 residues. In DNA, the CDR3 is TGTGCCAGCAGCTTAGGACTAGCCTACGAGCAGTACTTC. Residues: CASSLGLAYEQYF.

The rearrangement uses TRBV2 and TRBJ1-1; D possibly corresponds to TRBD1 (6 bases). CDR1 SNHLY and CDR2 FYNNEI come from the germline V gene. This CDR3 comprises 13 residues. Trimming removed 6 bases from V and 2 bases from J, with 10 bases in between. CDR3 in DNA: TGTGCCAGCAGGGGACAACCTAACACTGAAGCTTTCTTT. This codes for CASRGQPNTEAFF.

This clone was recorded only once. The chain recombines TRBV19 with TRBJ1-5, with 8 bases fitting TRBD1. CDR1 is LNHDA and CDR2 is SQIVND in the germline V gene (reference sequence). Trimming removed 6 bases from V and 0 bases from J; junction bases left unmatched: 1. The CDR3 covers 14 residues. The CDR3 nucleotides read TGTGCCAGTAGGGGACAGGCTAGCAATCAGCCCCAGCATTTT. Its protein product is CASRGQASNQPQHF.

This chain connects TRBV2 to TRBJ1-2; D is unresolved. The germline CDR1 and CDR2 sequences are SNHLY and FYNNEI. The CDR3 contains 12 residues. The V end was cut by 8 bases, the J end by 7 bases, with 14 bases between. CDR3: CASGIRQAGYTF. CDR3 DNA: TGTGCCAGCGGCATCAGGCAGGCTGGCTACACCTTC.

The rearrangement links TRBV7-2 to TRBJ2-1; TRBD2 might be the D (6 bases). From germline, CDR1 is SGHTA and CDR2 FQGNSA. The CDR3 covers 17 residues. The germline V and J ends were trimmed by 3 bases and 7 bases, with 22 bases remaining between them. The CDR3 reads CASSFTPGTPPGNEQFF. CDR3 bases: TGTGCCAGCAGCTTTACCCCGGGGACTCCCCCGGGGAATGAGCAGTTCTTC.

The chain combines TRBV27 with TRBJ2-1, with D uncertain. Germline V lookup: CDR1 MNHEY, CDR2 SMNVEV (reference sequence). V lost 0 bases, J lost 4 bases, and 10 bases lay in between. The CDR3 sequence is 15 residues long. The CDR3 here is CASSLSAATYNEQFF. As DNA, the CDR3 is TGTGCCAGCAGTTTATCGGCGGCTACATACAATGAGCAGTTCTTC.

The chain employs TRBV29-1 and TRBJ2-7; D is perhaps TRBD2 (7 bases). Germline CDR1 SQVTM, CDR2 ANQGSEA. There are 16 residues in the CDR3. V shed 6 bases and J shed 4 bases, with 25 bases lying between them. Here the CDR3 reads CSVSPVGGHGTYEQYF. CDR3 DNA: TGCAGCGTCTCCCCCGTGGGGGGGCACGGGACTTACGAGCAGTACTTC.

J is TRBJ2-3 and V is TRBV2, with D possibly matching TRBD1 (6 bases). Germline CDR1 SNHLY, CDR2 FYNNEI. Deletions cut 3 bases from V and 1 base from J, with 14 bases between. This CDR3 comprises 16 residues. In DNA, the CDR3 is TGTGCCAGCAGTGAGGGGGCACAGGGAGGCACAGATACGCAGTATTTT. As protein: CASSEGAQGGTDTQYF.

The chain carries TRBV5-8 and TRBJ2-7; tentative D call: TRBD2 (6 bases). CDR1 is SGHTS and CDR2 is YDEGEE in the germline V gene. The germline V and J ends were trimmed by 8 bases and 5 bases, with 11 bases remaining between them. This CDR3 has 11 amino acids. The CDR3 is CASAGWNEQYF. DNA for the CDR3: TGTGCCAGTGCGGGGTGGAACGAGCAGTACTTC.